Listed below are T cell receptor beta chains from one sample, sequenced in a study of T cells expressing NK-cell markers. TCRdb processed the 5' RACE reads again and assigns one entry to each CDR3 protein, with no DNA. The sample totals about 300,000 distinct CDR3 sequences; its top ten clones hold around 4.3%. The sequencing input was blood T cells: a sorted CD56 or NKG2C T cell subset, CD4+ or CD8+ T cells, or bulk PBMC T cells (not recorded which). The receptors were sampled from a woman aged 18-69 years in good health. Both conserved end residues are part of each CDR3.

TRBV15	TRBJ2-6	CATSRVSGANVLTF
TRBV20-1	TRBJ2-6	CSARETGVGANVLTF
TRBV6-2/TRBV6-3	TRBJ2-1	CATGRGLAGNEQFF
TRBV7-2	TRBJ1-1	CASSFGTGVTTEAFF
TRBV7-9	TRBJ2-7	CASSSGQGSYEQYF
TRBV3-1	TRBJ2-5	CASSRTPGAGETQYF
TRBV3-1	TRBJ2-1	CASSRGGIEQFF
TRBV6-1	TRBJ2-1	CASKEGGAGNEQFF
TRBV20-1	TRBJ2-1	CSADDGGSYNEQFF
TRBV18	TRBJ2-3	CASSPQGFPDTQYF
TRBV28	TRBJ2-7	CASSFLGTGPYEQYF
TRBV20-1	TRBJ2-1	CSANRGNEQFF
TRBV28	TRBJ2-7	CASARPGPPYEQYF
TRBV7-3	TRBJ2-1	CASSSLEKKRGEQFF
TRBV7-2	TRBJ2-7	CASTPGGDSYEQYF
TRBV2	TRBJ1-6	CASSGPTPQSPLHF
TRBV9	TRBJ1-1	CASSPRHSRNTEAFF
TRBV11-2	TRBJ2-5	CASRHQDPGLAGLQETQYF
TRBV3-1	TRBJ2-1	CASSQGVSGGPSEQFF
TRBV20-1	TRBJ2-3	CSAIRDVGADTQYF
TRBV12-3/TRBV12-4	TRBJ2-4	CASSPGVRTVAKNIQYF
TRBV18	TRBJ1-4	CASSDQRPNEKLFF
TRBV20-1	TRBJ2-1	CSATPQDPRAGGLVNEQFF
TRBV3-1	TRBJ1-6	CTVGQVNSPLHF
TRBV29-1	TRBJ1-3	CSVAYGQGSGNTIYF
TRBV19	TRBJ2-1	CASSMDRRSSYNEQFF
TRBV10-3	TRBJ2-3	CAISEASGITDTQYF
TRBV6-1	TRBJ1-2	CASSPGTVSYGYTF
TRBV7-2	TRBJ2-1	CASSRRDKNGEQFF
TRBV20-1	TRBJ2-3	CSAGPHGLAGADTQYF
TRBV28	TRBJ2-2	CASSPQLPTGELFF
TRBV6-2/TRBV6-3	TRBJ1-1	CASSPGGKDTEAFF
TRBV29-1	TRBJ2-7	CSARGGETIYEQYF
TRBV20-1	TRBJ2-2	CSARAAGHSTGELFF
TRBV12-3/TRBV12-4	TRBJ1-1	CASRKEPRANTEAFF
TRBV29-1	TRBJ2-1	CSVVAERWSNEQFF
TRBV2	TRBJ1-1	CASSERSGGATEAFF
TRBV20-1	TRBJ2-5	CSGSIGETQYF
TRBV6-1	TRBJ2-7	CASSPFWGRYEQYF
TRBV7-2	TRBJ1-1	CASSRIGGHTEAFF
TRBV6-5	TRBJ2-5	CASSSGGTAGRETQYF
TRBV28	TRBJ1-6	CASSGGQGAWYNSPLHF
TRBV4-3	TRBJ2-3	CASSHSQTSTQYF
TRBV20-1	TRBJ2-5	CSASDREETQYF
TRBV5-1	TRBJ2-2	CASSLGLASNTGELFF
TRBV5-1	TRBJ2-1	CASSSLAGDNEQFF
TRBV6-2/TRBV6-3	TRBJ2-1	CASSYVNGALESYNEQFF